This TCR beta chain comes out of a study of blood T cell repertoires in COVID-19. Per the germline V gene, CDR1 is MNHNY and CDR2 is SVGAGI (reference sequence). Trimming at V came to 2 bases and at J to 7 bases, leaving 10 bases not matched to a gene. This CDR3 comprises 16 residues. Only in-frame clones appear in the TCRdb table, and some are missing; sequencing was by immunoSEQ multiplex PCR. The sample has over 50,000 clones, less than 90% seen once. The sample was peripheral blood. J is TRBJ2-2 and V is TRBV6-6, with 7 bases matching TRBD1. The TCR originated in a man aged 50-59 years with acute or convalescent COVID-19. The CDR3: CASSYPTGSFIGELFF. CDR3 nucleotide sequence: TGTGCCAGCAGTTACCCGACAGGGTCCTTCATCGGGGAGCTGTTTTTT.